Presented here are 10 T cell receptor beta chains from one specimen sequenced in a study of shared clonotypes between healthy human individuals (dated by TCRdb to about 2020). The receptor library was made with the immunoSEQ multiplex PCR assay. In its TCRdb copy, this immuneACCESS table keeps in-frame sequences only and misses some clones. Where compared with another copy, unresolved V genes explain less than half of these, and the others have no known cause. The sample records about 1.5 million clones, under 99% of which are singletons. The ten biggest clones cover 0.4% to 0.55% of the sample. Sequencing was carried out using naive CD4+ T cells sorted from blood. This sample's cell subset or site label indicates: CD45RA+ positively selected. The receptors derive from a man aged 25 to 45 in good health.

The genes are TRBV30 and TRBJ1-1; D call uncertain. V lost 5 bases and J 1 base, leaving 8 bases between the germline ends. This CDR3 comprises 12 residues. Per the germline V gene, CDR1 is GTSNPN and CDR2 is SVGIG (reference sequence). The chain's CDR3 is CAWELANTEAFF. CDR3 sequence (DNA): TGTGCCTGGGAACTGGCGAACACTGAAGCTTTCTTT. The full variable domain, completed using reference TRBV30 and TRBJ1-1, is SQTIHQWPATLVQPVGSPLSLECTVEGTSNPNLYWYRQAAGRGLQLLFYSVGIGQISSEVPQNLSASRPQDRQFILSSKKLLLSDSGFYLCAWELANTEAFFGQGTRLTVV.

This clone has only one observation. V and J are TRBV7-9 and TRBJ2-7, with 10 bases lining up with TRBD2. There are 15 residues in the CDR3. With 4 bases clipped from V and 4 bases from J, the junction kept 7 bases outside the gene matches. Germline V lookup: CDR1 SEHNR, CDR2 FQNEAQ (reference sequence). The CDR3 loop reads CASSSRTSGNYEQYF. CDR3 DNA sequence: TGTGCCAGCAGCTCACGGACTAGCGGTAATTACGAGCAGTACTTC.

This clone was recorded a few times. The CDR3 bases are TGTGCCAGCAGCTTAATCGGCACCGGGGAGCTGTTTTTT. Its protein is CASSLIGTGELFF. J is TRBJ2-2 and V is TRBV5-5, with D unclear. Germline-derived CDR1 and CDR2 are SGHKS and YYEKEE (reference sequence). The length of the CDR3 is 13 residues. The V and J ends lost 2 bases and 4 bases respectively, with 6 bases between them.

The V gene is TRBV7-3, the J gene TRBJ2-1; TRBD2 aligns across 8 bases. With 5 bases clipped from V and 10 bases from J, the junction kept 10 bases outside the gene matches. Germline V lookup: CDR1 SGHTA, CDR2 FQGTGA. CDR3 length: 14 residues. The CDR3 sequence: CASSPGTRLGEQFF. For the CDR3, the DNA is TGTGCCAGCAGCCCCGGGACTAGACTGGGGGAGCAGTTCTTC. Filled out from reference TRBV7-3 and TRBJ2-1, the complete variable domain reads GAGVSQTPSNKVTEKGKYVELRCDPISGHTALYWYRQSLGQGPEFLIYFQGTGAADDSGLPNDRFFAVRPEGSVSTLKIQRTERGDSAVYLCASSPGTRLGEQFFGPGTRLTVL.

The chain has TRBV9 and TRBJ1-3; D possibly corresponds to TRBD1 (6 bases). Per the germline V gene, CDR1 is SGDLS and CDR2 is YYNGEE. V was cut by 4 bases and J by 4 bases, with 18 bases left in between. The CDR3 is 16 residues long. CDR3 sequence: CASSPHPRGSGNTIYF. The CDR3 region has the DNA TGTGCCAGCAGCCCCCACCCGAGGGGGTCGGGAAACACCATATATTTT.

The chain joins TRBV9 to TRBJ2-5, with 8 bases that match TRBD2. This CDR3 spans 15 amino acids. The germline CDR1 and CDR2 sequences are SGDLS and YYNGEE. V lost 4 bases and J lost 4; bases outside the gene matches: 9. CDR3: CASSLTGTRRETQYF. The CDR3 DNA reads TGTGCCAGCAGCTTAACCGGGACTAGGCGAGAGACCCAGTACTTC.

The chain employs TRBV5-1 and TRBJ2-4, with D perhaps TRBD2 (6 bases). CDR3 length: 16 residues. The germline V gene encodes CDR1 SGHRS and CDR2 YFSETQ. V gave up 5 bases and J gave up 1 base, with 16 bases separating them. For the CDR3, the DNA is TGCGCCAGCAGTCCCCCGGGTGCGGGGGCCAAAAACATTCAGTACTTC. Its protein is CASSPPGAGAKNIQYF. Combining the CDR3 with reference TRBV5-1 and TRBJ2-4 gives the whole variable domain KAGVTQTPRYLIKTRGQQVTLSCSPISGHRSVSWYQQTPGQGLQFLFEYFSETQRNKGNFPGRFSGRQFSNSRSEMNVSTLELGDSALYLCASSPPGAGAKNIQYFGAGTRLSVL.

V and J are TRBV11-2 and TRBJ1-2, with unresolved D. Per the germline V gene, CDR1 is SGHAT and CDR2 is FQNNGV. V was clipped by 8 bases and J by 0 bases, with 7 bases between them. The CDR3 consists of 12 residues. The DNA of the CDR3 is TGTGCCAGCGGGTTCGCTAACTATGGCTACACCTTC. Translation: CASGFANYGYTF.

This clone occurred once. CDR3 DNA: TGTGCCAGCAGTTTATATTATCGGGGGGATTTGGGCAATCAGCCCCAGCATTTT. It encodes CASSLYYRGDLGNQPQHF. The chain recombines TRBV27 with TRBJ1-5; D may be TRBD1 (5 bases). This CDR3 contains 18 residues. In germline, CDR1 is MNHEY, CDR2 SMNVEV (reference sequence). Trimming took 1 base from V and 2 from J, leaving 18 bases between them.

The J gene is TRBJ1-2, the V gene TRBV7-3; D is unresolved. V lost 2 bases and J 6 bases, leaving 7 bases between the germline ends. The CDR3 consists of 12 residues. Germline values: CDR1 SGHTA, CDR2 FQGTGA. As DNA, the CDR3 is TGTGCCAGCAGCTTACGTCGCCATGGCTACACCTTC. Protein sequence: CASSLRRHGYTF.